This T cell receptor (beta chain) was captured in a study of blood T cell repertoires in COVID-19. V shed 3 bases, J shed 5 bases, and the junction held 7 bases outside the gene matches. The CDR3 totals 15 residues. The germline CDR1 and CDR2 sequences are ENHRY and SYGVKD. Produced via immunoSEQ multiplex PCR; TCRdb's table is partial and in-frame only. The table includes over 200,000 clones, about 83% detected once. This chain uses TRBV10-3 with TRBJ1-1; 9 positions match TRBD1. The TCR comes from a man in his sixties who had recovered from COVID-19. What was sequenced was peripheral blood. CDR3 residues: CAISDSTGGKTEAFF. The CDR3 nucleotides read TGTGCCATCAGTGATTCGACAGGGGGAAAAACTGAAGCTTTCTTT.